This T cell receptor beta chain stems from a study of T cell changes during pregnancy in multiple sclerosis. The CDR3 spans 13 residues. Germline lookup yields CDR1 MNHNY and CDR2 SVGAGI (reference sequence). After removal of 6 bases from V and 3 bases from J, the junction contained 3 bases not matched to a gene. Measured with immunoSEQ multiplex PCR; TCRdb has only the in-frame clones, and not every one. In the table there are under 75,000 clones, under 95% of which are singletons. The J gene is TRBJ1-2, the V gene TRBV6-6; 8 positions agree with TRBD1. The TCR sequence derives from a female donor in good health, enrolled as a control in a pregnancy study. Sequencing used CD4+ T cells from peripheral blood mononuclear cells, obtained after pregnancy. CDR3 sequence: CASRLTGDYGYTF. CDR3 DNA: TGTGCCAGCAGACTGACAGGGGACTATGGCTACACCTTC.